What follows are 18 T cell receptor beta chains derived from one specimen sequenced in a study of blood T cell repertoires in COVID-19. The method was immunoSEQ multiplex PCR; TCRdb's version includes in-frame clones alone and lacks a portion of them. The data hold 350,000 or so clones, with 90% observed a single time. Sequenced: peripheral blood. These receptors were obtained from a man between 18 and 29 years old with active or convalescent COVID-19.

In the case of this clone: The junction shows a germline mismatch at one end, possibly a read error. V and J are TRBV15 and TRBJ1-4, with TRBD1 matching 7 bases. The germline V gene encodes CDR1 LNHNV and CDR2 YYDKDF (reference sequence). This CDR3 region has 12 residues. In nucleotides, the CDR3 is TGTGCCACCAGCAGGACAGGGTCCCTCCGGGTTTTT. As protein: CATSRTGSLRVF.

The chain combines TRBV6-6 with TRBJ2-7, with TRBD1 as a possible D gene (6 bases). The CDR3 contains 15 residues. The germline V and J ends were trimmed by 6 bases and 6 bases, with 21 bases remaining between them. Germline values: CDR1 MNHNY, CDR2 SVGAGI (reference sequence). CDR3 amino acids: CASRDRTSDPREQYF. In nucleotides, the CDR3 is TGTGCCAGCAGAGACAGGACAAGTGACCCTCGCGAGCAGTACTTC.

The rearrangement joins TRBV9 to TRBJ2-7; TRBD1 agrees at 7 bases. Germline V lookup: CDR1 SGDLS, CDR2 YYNGEE. The V gene end was trimmed by 0 bases and the J gene end by 6 bases; junction bases not matched to a gene: 9. The CDR3 runs 15 residues. The CDR3 DNA reads TGTGCCAGCAGCGTAGAAGGAGACAGGGTAGGCGAGCAGTACTTC. It translates to CASSVEGDRVGEQYF.

This clone was found a few times. The chain combines TRBV18 with TRBJ1-5; 9 bases are a match to TRBD1. The germline CDR1 and CDR2 sequences are KGHSH and LQKENI. This CDR3 is built from 17 residues. The J segment lost 0 bases and the V segment lost 4 bases, leaving 7 bases of the junction unmatched. For the CDR3, the DNA is TGTGCCAGCTCACAACTGGACAGGGGATTTAGCAATCAGCCCCAGCATTTT. Protein sequence: CASSQLDRGFSNQPQHF.

The chain recombines TRBV6-6 with TRBJ2-1; tentatively, D is TRBD1 (6 bases). The CDR3 loop spans 12 amino acids. Germline V CDR1 and CDR2: MNHNY, SVGAGI (reference sequence). V was clipped by 5 bases and J by 6 bases, with 8 bases between them. Here the CDR3 reads CASSLRGNEQFF. The CDR3 nucleotides read TGTGCCAGCAGTCTCAGGGGCAATGAGCAGTTCTTC.

The gene calls are TRBV9 and TRBJ1-4; TRBD1 matches at 7 bases. From germline, CDR1 is SGDLS and CDR2 YYNGEE. Unmatched junction bases numbered 10, after V lost 4 bases and J lost 4 bases. This CDR3 spans 16 amino acids. The CDR3 loop reads CASSTQGGQINEKLFF. The CDR3 nucleotides are TGTGCCAGCAGCACTCAAGGGGGACAGATTAATGAAAAACTGTTTTTT.

This clone appeared a single time. This chain joins TRBV15 and TRBJ1-5; D gene ambiguous. Trimming stripped 0 bases from V and 0 bases from J, with 12 bases between. Per germline, CDR1 LNHNV and CDR2 YYDKDF (reference sequence). This CDR3 is built from 17 residues. CDR3 amino acids: CATSRDRQRNSNQPQHF. The CDR3, as DNA: TGTGCCACCAGCAGAGATCGGCAGCGAAATAGCAATCAGCCCCAGCATTTT.

V and J are TRBV19 and TRBJ1-5; D gene uncertain. Looked up from germline, CDR1 is LNHDA and CDR2 is SQIVND (reference sequence). The CDR3 is 13 amino acids. V gave up 5 bases and J gave up 6 bases, with 11 bases separating them. CDR3 sequence reads: CASSQQPGQPQHF. Here the CDR3 DNA reads TGTGCCAGTAGTCAGCAGCCGGGTCAGCCCCAGCATTTT.

Points on this clone: Other DNA sequences from this sample encode an identical CDR3 as well. The chain recombines TRBV5-6 with TRBJ1-3, with a weak D call TRBD1 (5 bases). V dropped 4 bases and J dropped 3 bases, with 8 bases sitting between them. The length of the CDR3 is 13 residues. Germline V gene sequence: CDR1 SGHDT, CDR2 YYEEEE. The CDR3 sequence is CASSPRVGNTIYF. In nucleotides, the CDR3 is TGTGCCAGCAGCCCCAGGGTTGGAAACACCATATATTTT.

This clone appeared once. The chain carries TRBV27 and TRBJ1-2, with 7 bases lining up with TRBD1. The ends lost 3 bases at V and 8 bases at J; junction bases unmatched: 9. Germline V CDR1 and CDR2: MNHEY, SMNVEV (reference sequence). This CDR3 has 14 amino acids. The CDR3, as DNA: TGTGCCAGCAGTTTGAGTGGACAGGTTGGGGGCTACACCTTC. Its protein is CASSLSGQVGGYTF.

The chain couples TRBV6-5 to TRBJ1-2, with TRBD1 matching 7 bases. Germline V CDR1 and CDR2: MNHEY, SVGAGI. CDR3 length equals 14 residues. After removal of 8 bases from V and 0 bases from J, the junction contained 6 bases not matched to a gene. The CDR3 nucleotides read TGTGCCAGCGGAACAGGGGATTCTAACTATGGCTACACCTTC. The encoded protein is CASGTGDSNYGYTF.

The rearrangement links TRBV27 to TRBJ2-5; a possible D gene is TRBD1 (6 bases). Between the trimmed V and J ends, which lost 5 bases and 0 bases, there was a span of 22 bases. The CDR3 covers 18 residues. The germline gives CDR1 MNHEY, CDR2 SMNVEV (reference sequence). In DNA form, the CDR3 reads TGTGCCAGCAGTCCAACCGACCACAGGGACCGAAACCAAGAGACCCAGTACTTC. It translates to CASSPTDHRDRNQETQYF.

This clone was detected a few times. The rearrangement links TRBV3-1 (or the pseudogene TRBV3-2) to TRBJ1-1; TRBD1 matches 10 bases. This CDR3 is built from 16 residues. The V segment lost 4 bases and the J segment 4 bases; nucleotides outside the gene matches: 9. Germline assignment: CDR1 LGHDT and CDR2 YNNKEL (reference sequence). As DNA, the CDR3 is TGTGCCAGCAGCCGACTGACAGGGGGCCGGGGCACTGAAGCTTTCTTT. It encodes CASSRLTGGRGTEAFF.

The chain couples TRBV6-6 to TRBJ1-5, with TRBD1 matching over 9 bases. CDR3 length equals 15 residues. Germline V gene sequence: CDR1 MNHNY, CDR2 SVGAGI (reference sequence). V lost 6 bases, J lost 7 bases, and 10 bases stayed unmatched. The CDR3 reads CASRRQGESKQPQHF. CDR3 in DNA: TGTGCCAGCAGGCGACAGGGGGAGAGTAAGCAGCCCCAGCATTTT.

The chain links TRBV27 to TRBJ2-2; tentatively, D is TRBD2 (5 bases). Per germline, CDR1 MNHEY and CDR2 SMNVEV (reference sequence). The CDR3 runs to 13 residues. Trimming stripped 1 base from V and 8 bases from J, with 8 bases between. The CDR3 here is CASSLWRAGELFF. The CDR3 nucleotides are TGTGCCAGCAGTTTATGGCGGGCAGGGGAGCTGTTTTTT.

V usage is TRBV6-6 and J usage is TRBJ1-6; 11 positions agree with TRBD1. Germline values: CDR1 MNHNY, CDR2 SVGAGI (reference sequence). This CDR3 spans 16 amino acids. The V segment lost 6 bases and the J segment 8 bases; nucleotides outside the gene matches: 9. The CDR3 DNA follows: TGTGCCAGCAGAGGACAGGGGGCGGATTGGGATTCACCCCTCCACTTT. Its translation: CASRGQGADWDSPLHF.

The CDR3 DNA reads TGTGCCAGCAGTACCGGGGTTAGCGGGGGGCCGGGGGAGACCCAGTACTTC. This gives the protein CASSTGVSGGPGETQYF. The V gene is TRBV6-7, the J gene TRBJ2-5; 10 nucleotides align to TRBD2. TRBV6-7 falls under the ORF class, with uncertain function. V dropped 5 bases and J dropped 5; count of bases not matched to a gene: 14. The CDR3 is 17 residues long.

This rearrangement joins TRBV11-2 to TRBJ1-1; D remains ambiguous. V was clipped by 5 bases and J by 0 bases, with 10 bases between them. The CDR3 sequence is 14 residues long. Per the germline V gene, CDR1 is SGHAT and CDR2 is FQNNGV. The CDR3 coding sequence is TGTGCCAGCAGCCGGGGAGGGCTGAACACTGAAGCTTTCTTT. Translation: CASSRGGLNTEAFF.